The source of this TCR beta chain is a study of CD4+ T cells in melanoma. TCRdb's copy holds only in-frame clones and misses some; the assay was immunoSEQ multiplex PCR. The sample consists of about 18,000 clones, about 83% of them appearing once. This clone was found once. The germline CDR1 and CDR2 sequences are WSHSY and SAAADI. The ends were cut back, 3 bases at V and 3 bases at J, with 8 bases in the middle. The CDR3 extends over 13 amino acids. Sample: cells from a culture (not recorded whether cultured in vitro). This chain links TRBV10-2 with TRBJ2-5; D gene ambiguous. The TCR was taken from a human donor with melanoma. As DNA, the CDR3 is TGCGCCAGCAGTGACCCTACAAAAGAGACCCAGTACTTC. Translation gives CASSDPTKETQYF.